Listed below are T cell receptor beta chains from one sample, sequenced in a study of T cells in Graves' hyperthyroidism and ophthalmopathy. TCRdb independently ran MiXCR on the multiplex PCR reads; one entry per CDR3 protein. Here the sample spans approximately 700,000 distinct CDR3 sequences, roughly 15% being singletons. Sample: blood. The receptors shown here come from a man between 18 and 29 years old with Graves' hyperthyroidism. CDR3s include the opening cysteine and the closing phenylalanine or tryptophan. D genes are given only for firm matches. Size is stated for part of the rows, as once, few or many counts, or as a class when the clone is expanded.

TRBD1,NA,TRBV7-9,TRBJ1-1,CASSFLVRDRRPNTEAFF
NA,NA,TRBV2,TRBJ2-7,CASRPDSNDEQYF
NA,NA,TRBV5-6,TRBJ2-4,CASTRIGGKNIQYF
TRBD2,few,TRBV5-4,TRBJ2-2,CASSPGTSGRRNTGELFF
NA,NA,TRBV4-2,TRBJ1-3,CASSQDRYSGNTIYF
TRBD1,many,TRBV2,TRBJ1-2,CASSEWGRGHSGYTF
NA,few,TRBV27,TRBJ1-3,CASSFDSSGNTIYF
TRBD2,NA,TRBV12-5,TRBJ2-7,CASGLMTSGSSYEQYF
NA,NA,TRBV25-1,TRBJ2-1,CASSEFPGSGEQFF
TRBD2,many,TRBV7-9,TRBJ2-1,CASRILAGAYNEQFF
TRBD1,NA,TRBV7-9,TRBJ1-2,CASTSPRDRVYGYTF
NA,few,TRBV7-2,TRBJ1-2,CASSLRTPRDYGYTF
NA,many,TRBV24-1,TRBJ2-7,CATSDPQGISYEQYF
NA,NA,TRBV19,TRBJ1-5,CASGNNQPQHF